This T cell receptor (beta chain) is from a study of CD4+ T cells in melanoma. Profiled with immunoSEQ multiplex PCR; TCRdb holds only in-frame clones, not every one. The sample yields 15,000 to 20,000 clones, about 80% seen once. Study-wide findings and caveats: Diverse differentiation states were reported for melanoma neoantigen-specific CD4+ T cells. CD8+ T cell, macrophage and B cell function reportedly correlated with neoantigen-specific CD4+ T cells.

Comments on this clone: What it recognizes is unknown.

This CDR3 region has 14 residues. Germline V gene data show CDR1 as GTSNPN and CDR2 as SVGIG (reference sequence). The V gene lost 2 bases and the J gene lost 0 bases, with 8 bases spanning the gap. V is TRBV30 and J is TRBJ1-5; maybe TRBD1 (5 bases). This TCR came from a human donor with melanoma. Sequencing input: cells from a culture (not recorded whether cultured in vitro). Here the CDR3 reads CAWSLGVSNQPQHF. The DNA of the CDR3 is TGTGCCTGGAGTCTGGGGGTTAGCAATCAGCCCCAGCATTTT.